Listed below are T cell receptor beta chains from one sample, sequenced in a study of identical twins. TCRdb used MiXCR to reprocess the 5' RACE reads, holding one entry per CDR3 protein. Of about 450,000 distinct CDR3 sequences in the sample, around 20% are singletons; the top ten hold approximately 12%. Sequencing was done on a sample of naive T cells sorted from blood. The receptors here all came from a man aged 45-65 years in good health. The CDR3 runs from the conserved cysteine through the conserved F or W. The D gene is left open where the match is weak. Only some rows state a clone size, as once, few, many or a class for expanded clones.

V gene: TRBV20-1
clone size: .
D gene: TRBD1
J gene: TRBJ1-3
CDR3 protein: CSASRGQVSSGNTIYF
CDR3 DNA: TGCAGTGCCTCCCGTGGACAGGTCAGCTCTGGAAACACCATATATTTT

V gene: TRBV6-2/TRBV6-3
clone size: few
D gene: .
J gene: TRBJ2-1
CDR3 protein: CASKSSSSYNEQFF
CDR3 DNA: TGTGCCAGCAAGTCCTCCAGCTCCTACAATGAGCAGTTCTTC

V gene: TRBV5-1
clone size: .
D gene: TRBD2
J gene: TRBJ2-7
CDR3 protein: CASSRSGSLPEQYF
CDR3 DNA: TGCGCCAGCAGCCGGAGCGGGAGCCTTCCCGAGCAGTACTTC

V gene: TRBV28
clone size: .
D gene: .
J gene: TRBJ1-6
CDR3 protein: CASRGLPGQSSYNSPLHF
CDR3 DNA: TGTGCCAGCAGAGGACTACCGGGCCAAAGCTCCTATAATTCACCCCTCCACTTT

V gene: TRBV6-5
clone size: many
D gene: .
J gene: TRBJ1-3
CDR3 protein: CASSYHRIYMSSGNTIYF
CDR3 DNA: TGTGCCAGCAGTTACCATAGGATCTATATGAGCTCTGGAAACACCATATATTTT

V gene: TRBV10-3
clone size: many
D gene: .
J gene: TRBJ1-5
CDR3 protein: CAISESGQEGQPQHF
CDR3 DNA: TGTGCCATCAGTGAGTCGGGGCAGGAAGGTCAGCCCCAGCATTTT

V gene: TRBV12-3/TRBV12-4
clone size: many
D gene: TRBD1
J gene: TRBJ2-7
CDR3 protein: CASRGTGTFSYEQYF
CDR3 DNA: TGTGCCAGCAGGGGGACAGGGACCTTTTCCTACGAGCAGTACTTC

V gene: TRBV20-1
clone size: .
D gene: TRBD1
J gene: TRBJ2-4
CDR3 protein: CSGGGRDRNIQYF
CDR3 DNA: TGCAGTGGAGGGGGCCGGGATAGGAACATTCAGTACTTC

V gene: TRBV20-1
clone size: .
D gene: TRBD2
J gene: TRBJ2-7
CDR3 protein: CSARDPGGRAYEQYF
CDR3 DNA: TGCAGTGCTAGAGATCCGGGCGGGAGGGCTTACGAGCAGTACTTC

V gene: TRBV10-3
clone size: .
D gene: TRBD1
J gene: TRBJ2-3
CDR3 protein: CAISPGQGVRDTQYF
CDR3 DNA: TGTGCCATCAGCCCGGGACAGGGGGTTCGGGATACGCAGTATTTT

V gene: TRBV5-5
clone size: few
D gene: .
J gene: TRBJ1-2
CDR3 protein: CASSLEASGSYGYTF
CDR3 DNA: TGTGCCAGCAGCTTGGAGGCGTCCGGATCCTATGGCTACACCTTC

V gene: TRBV10-2
clone size: .
D gene: TRBD1
J gene: TRBJ1-1
CDR3 protein: CASRFGQAHTEAFF
CDR3 DNA: TGCGCCAGCAGGTTCGGACAGGCGCACACTGAAGCTTTCTTT

V gene: TRBV30
clone size: many
D gene: .
J gene: TRBJ2-5
CDR3 protein: CAWSVLGGSPKETQYF
CDR3 DNA: TGTGCCTGGAGTGTACTGGGGGGATCACCGAAAGAGACCCAGTACTTC

V gene: TRBV7-8
clone size: .
D gene: .
J gene: TRBJ2-7
CDR3 protein: CASSKDHSPYEQYF
CDR3 DNA: TGTGCCAGCAGCAAGGACCACTCTCCCTACGAGCAGTACTTC

V gene: TRBV7-2
clone size: few
D gene: .
J gene: TRBJ2-1
CDR3 protein: CASSLEAHSYNEQFF
CDR3 DNA: TGTGCCAGCAGCTTAGAGGCTCACTCCTACAATGAGCAGTTCTTC

V gene: TRBV7-3
clone size: .
D gene: .
J gene: TRBJ2-5
CDR3 protein: CASSFRYQETQYF
CDR3 DNA: TGTGCCAGCAGCTTTCGGTACCAAGAGACCCAGTACTTC

V gene: TRBV20-1
clone size: .
D gene: TRBD1
J gene: TRBJ1-1
CDR3 protein: CSAPKTGRTEAFF
CDR3 DNA: TGCAGTGCTCCAAAGACAGGGAGGACTGAAGCTTTCTTT

V gene: TRBV20-1
clone size: .
D gene: .
J gene: TRBJ1-3
CDR3 protein: CSARRGVGNTIYF
CDR3 DNA: TGCAGTGCCAGACGAGGGGTTGGAAACACCATATATTTT

V gene: TRBV7-2
clone size: .
D gene: .
J gene: TRBJ2-7
CDR3 protein: CASSLDGSGIYEQYF
CDR3 DNA: TGTGCCAGCAGCTTGGACGGGAGCGGAATCTACGAGCAGTACTTC

V gene: TRBV12-3/TRBV12-4
clone size: .
D gene: .
J gene: TRBJ2-5
CDR3 protein: CASRYRNQETQYF
CDR3 DNA: TGTGCCAGCAGGTACAGGAACCAAGAGACCCAGTACTTC

V gene: TRBV12-3/TRBV12-4
clone size: many
D gene: .
J gene: TRBJ1-5
CDR3 protein: CASSFGGQLNQPQHF
CDR3 DNA: TGTGCCAGCAGTTTCGGGGGACAACTAAATCAGCCCCAGCATTTT

V gene: TRBV15
clone size: few
D gene: .
J gene: TRBJ2-1
CDR3 protein: CATSPLARAHEQFF
CDR3 DNA: TGTGCCACCAGCCCCCTGGCGAGGGCACATGAGCAGTTCTTC

V gene: TRBV5-6
clone size: .
D gene: TRBD1
J gene: TRBJ1-2
CDR3 protein: CASSSTGQGYYGYTF
CDR3 DNA: TGTGCCAGCAGCTCCACAGGACAGGGATACTATGGCTACACCTTC

V gene: TRBV14
clone size: many
D gene: TRBD1
J gene: TRBJ2-3
CDR3 protein: CASSGYRGITDTQYF
CDR3 DNA: TGTGCCAGCAGCGGTTACAGGGGTATCACAGATACGCAGTATTTT

V gene: TRBV19
clone size: .
D gene: .
J gene: TRBJ2-6
CDR3 protein: CASSQYLYRVSGANVLTF
CDR3 DNA: TGTGCCAGTAGCCAATACCTTTACAGGGTCTCTGGGGCCAACGTCCTGACTTTC